This T cell receptor (beta chain) was observed in a study of T-cell reconstitution after alpha-beta-depleted transplantation in children. Study observations and caveats: The study traced high day-60 TCRbeta diversity in some patients to surviving recipient T cells and thymic progenitors.

At least ten counts were recorded for this clonotype. Antigen: not known. TCRbeta library preparation incorporated unique molecular identifiers. TCRdb reanalysed the PCR reads using MiXCR and keeps one entry per CDR3 protein. There are approximately 1,000,000 distinct CDR3 sequences in the sample; roughly 31% occur only once, and 28% lies in the top ten. CDR3 size: 15 residues. V lost 1 base and J lost 1; bases outside the gene matches: 6. The germline CDR1 and CDR2 sequences are SQVTM and ANQGSEA. The V gene is TRBV29-1, the J gene TRBJ2-5; 7 bases match TRBD1. The sequenced sample was PBMCs, mostly from graft donor cells, obtained 360 days after TCRalphabeta/CD19-depleted stem cell transplant. The TCR sequence derives from a boy in the first two years of life who had a stem cell transplant for SCID, so the T cells may come from the graft donor. The CDR3: CSVEVPGDSQETQYF. Here the CDR3 DNA reads TGCAGCGTTGAAGTCCCAGGGGACAGCCAAGAGACCCAGTACTTC. Full variable domain (remainder filled in from reference TRBV29-1 and TRBJ2-5): SAVISQKPSRDICQRGTSLTIQCQVDSQVTMMFWYRQQPGQSLTLIATANQGSEATYESGFVIDKFPISRPNLTFSTLTVSNMSPEDSSIYLCSVEVPGDSQETQYFGPGTRLLVL.